Listed below are T cell receptor beta chains from one sample, sequenced in a study of shared clonotypes between healthy human individuals. The data were produced by immunoSEQ multiplex PCR, yet TCRdb's version contains in-frame clones alone and is incomplete. The sample lists 2 million or so clones; 90% to 95% were seen once. Sequencing was carried out using naive CD4+ T cells sorted from blood. The receptors derive from a man aged 18-30 years in good health. The CDR3 runs from the conserved cysteine through the conserved F or W. D genes are given only for firm matches. Clone sizes are given selectively: once, few, many, or a class where the clone is expanded.

CDR3nt	CDR3aa	abundance	v_gene	j_gene	d_gene
TGTGCTAGCAGCTCCCGGCTATGTACGCAGTATTTT	CASSSRLCTQYF	.	TRBV7-7	TRBJ2-3	.
TGTGCCAGCAGCAAGAAGGAGGGAAATAGCAATCAGCCCCAGCATTTT	CASSKKEGNSNQPQHF	.	TRBV2	TRBJ1-5	.
TGTGCCAGCAGCGTAGAGTACAATGAGCAGTTCTTC	CASSVEYNEQFF	.	TRBV9	TRBJ2-1	.
TGTGCCAGCAGTTACTCGAACTTGCGGGGGCCCTACGAGCAGTACTTC	CASSYSNLRGPYEQYF	.	TRBV6-5	TRBJ2-7	.
TGTGCCAGCAGTTCCGGGACAGGTAACAAAAATGAGCAGTTCTTC	CASSSGTGNKNEQFF	once	TRBV6-5	TRBJ2-1	TRBD1
TGTGCCAGCAGCCGAGCGGGATCTTGGCAAGAGACCCAGTACTTC	CASSRAGSWQETQYF	.	TRBV6-6	TRBJ2-5	TRBD2
TGCGCCAGCAGCCAAGAGGGGTCGGGAGGCCACGAGCAGTACTTC	CASSQEGSGGHEQYF	.	TRBV4-3	TRBJ2-7	TRBD2
TGTGCCAGCAGTTTATCCCCCCGTGGCAATCAGCCCCAGCATTTT	CASSLSPRGNQPQHF	.	TRBV27	TRBJ1-5	.
TGTGCCAGCAATAGACAGGGGGCAGGGGAAGTGGCCCAGTACTTC	CASNRQGAGEVAQYF	.	TRBV2	TRBJ2-5	TRBD1
TGTGCCAGCAGCAAAGCGTGTTGGACTGAAGCTTTCTTT	CASSKACWTEAFF	once	TRBV21-1	TRBJ1-1	.
TGTGCCAGCAGAACGGACAGGGCAAACACCGGGGAGCTGTTTTTT	CASRTDRANTGELFF	.	TRBV19	TRBJ2-2	TRBD1
TGTGCCACCAGCAAGGACCAGGGGGCCAACACCGGGGAGCTGTTTTTT	CATSKDQGANTGELFF	.	TRBV15	TRBJ2-2	TRBD1
TGCGCCAGCAGCCAAGATGCCAGGGACAGTGAAAAACTGTTTTTT	CASSQDARDSEKLFF	once	TRBV4-1	TRBJ1-4	TRBD1
TGCGCCAGCAGCTCATCGGGAGAGACCCAGTACTTC	CASSSSGETQYF	.	TRBV5-1	TRBJ2-5	.
TGCGCCAGCAGCCAAGAGGACAGAAACTCTGAAGCTTTCTTT	CASSQEDRNSEAFF	.	TRBV4-3	TRBJ1-1	.
TGTGCCAGCAGCCCTGTGGGGACAGGGTATGGCTACACCTTC	CASSPVGTGYGYTF	.	TRBV7-2	TRBJ1-2	TRBD1
TGCGCCAGCAGCCAAACCCTGGTGACTGAAGCTTTCTTT	CASSQTLVTEAFF	.	TRBV4-1	TRBJ1-1	.
TGTGCCAGGAAGGGACAGGGTTATAATTCACCCCTCCACTTT	CARKGQGYNSPLHF	.	TRBV5-4	TRBJ1-6	TRBD1
TGTGCCAGCAGCTTAGAAGGGGGCAGTGAGCAGTTCTTC	CASSLEGGSEQFF	.	TRBV7-9	TRBJ2-1	TRBD1
TGTGCCATCAGTGATGGGACAGGGGCTACCTATGGCTACACCTTC	CAISDGTGATYGYTF	.	TRBV10-3	TRBJ1-2	TRBD1
TGCGCCAGCAGCTTGAAACAGGGACGGGAAAAACTGTTTTTT	CASSLKQGREKLFF	.	TRBV5-1	TRBJ1-4	.
TGTGCCAGCAGCTTGGTCTACAGCGCAACTAATGAAAAACTGTTTTTT	CASSLVYSATNEKLFF	once	TRBV5-8	TRBJ1-4	.
TGTGCCAGCTGGACTAGCGGGGGGCCTTATCCTACGGAGCAGTACTTC	CASWTSGGPYPTEQYF	.	TRBV6-4	TRBJ2-7	TRBD2
TGTGCCAGTTGGGACAGATCGAACACTGAAGCTTTCTTT	CASWDRSNTEAFF	.	TRBV6-1	TRBJ1-1	TRBD1
TGTGCCAGCAGCCACCGGGACAGGGACGATGAGCAGTTCTTC	CASSHRDRDDEQFF	.	TRBV7-4	TRBJ2-1	TRBD1
TGTGCCAGTAGTGAGTATACCCGTCGGGCTTTCTTT	CASSEYTRRAFF	once	TRBV19	TRBJ1-1	.
TGTGCCAGCAGCTTAGCCCCCCCGGGATCGCCAGGAGATACGCAGTATTTT	CASSLAPPGSPGDTQYF	.	TRBV7-2	TRBJ2-3	.
TGTGCCAGCTCACCGCTGGGGACAGGGAGGACGGGAGAGACCCAGTACTTC	CASSPLGTGRTGETQYF	.	TRBV18	TRBJ2-5	TRBD1
TGTGCCAGCAGTCGTATGGGGGATACCTACGAGCAGTACTTC	CASSRMGDTYEQYF	.	TRBV6-6	TRBJ2-7	.
TGTGCCAGCAGTACCGACCCCGGGACAGGGGTGCACGAGCAGTACTTC	CASSTDPGTGVHEQYF	.	TRBV28	TRBJ2-7	TRBD1
TGTGCCATCAGTGAGCCAGGGACCCACGGGGATACGCAGTATTTT	CAISEPGTHGDTQYF	.	TRBV10-3	TRBJ2-3	.
TGTGCCAGTAGGAAAACAGGGCAGGGGAGGAACTATGGCTACACCTTC	CASRKTGQGRNYGYTF	.	TRBV19	TRBJ1-2	.
TGTGCCAGCCAGGACAGGGAAAGGGCTAATTCACCCCTCCACTTT	CASQDRERANSPLHF	.	TRBV2	TRBJ1-6	TRBD1
TGTGCCAGCAGTGAAGAGTCAGGGGCTGAGACCCAGTACTTC	CASSEESGAETQYF	.	TRBV2	TRBJ2-5	.
TGTGCCAGCGGTATCAGGGGGCCGGGAAACACCATATATTTT	CASGIRGPGNTIYF	.	TRBV28	TRBJ1-3	TRBD1
TGTGCCAGCAGTTACGAGGGGGGCGACACAGATACGCAGTATTTT	CASSYEGGDTDTQYF	.	TRBV6-5	TRBJ2-3	.
TGCGCCAGCAGTATGGGACAGCCACCCTACGAGCAGTACTTC	CASSMGQPPYEQYF	.	TRBV5-1	TRBJ2-7	TRBD1
TGTGCCAGCAGACGCGGGACAGGGGGCCAAGATACGCAGTATTTT	CASRRGTGGQDTQYF	.	TRBV6-5	TRBJ2-3	TRBD1
TGCAGCGCCGAGAAGGGTATTAGCGAAGCTTTCTTT	CSAEKGISEAFF	.	TRBV29-1	TRBJ1-1	.
TGTGCCACCGGACCCAATCAGCCCCAGCATTTT	CATGPNQPQHF	once	TRBV10-3	TRBJ1-5	.
TGTGCCAGCAGCTTAGAGATGGGGATATTCTACGAGCAGTACTTC	CASSLEMGIFYEQYF	once	TRBV11-2	TRBJ2-7	.
TGTGCCTGGACTCTGGGAGGGCCTTCTAACTATGGCTACACCTTC	CAWTLGGPSNYGYTF	.	TRBV30	TRBJ1-2	.
TGTGCCAGCAGCTCGCAAACAGGACTAGCGGGCCCCAATGAGCAGTTCTTC	CASSSQTGLAGPNEQFF	.	TRBV5-6	TRBJ2-1	TRBD2
TGTGCCGCGGGACAGGGAAGCAATCAGCCCCAGCATTTT	CAAGQGSNQPQHF	.	TRBV30	TRBJ1-5	TRBD1
TGCGCCAGCGGGGGGCCTCGCGGCACCGGGGAGCTGTTTTTT	CASGGPRGTGELFF	.	TRBV10-1	TRBJ2-2	.
TGTGCCATCAGTGACCCACAGGGGGGGAATTCACCCCTCCACTTT	CAISDPQGGNSPLHF	few	TRBV10-3	TRBJ1-6	TRBD1
TGTGCCAGCGAAGGATATAGCGGGTACTACTCCTACGAGCAGTACTTC	CASEGYSGYYSYEQYF	.	TRBV5-4	TRBJ2-7	TRBD2
TGTGCCAGCAGCCCGCGGACAGCGAACAATGAGCAGTTCTTC	CASSPRTANNEQFF	.	TRBV11-1	TRBJ2-1	.
TGTGCCAGCTCACCGTTTAGCGGGGGGTCGCAAGAGACCCAGTACTTC	CASSPFSGGSQETQYF	.	TRBV18	TRBJ2-5	TRBD2
TGTGCCTGGAGTGGAGTTACTGAAGCTTTCTTT	CAWSGVTEAFF	.	TRBV30	TRBJ1-1	.
TGCGCCAGCAGCTCCGGCGACAGGGTCACCGGGGAGCTGTTTTTT	CASSSGDRVTGELFF	.	TRBV5-1	TRBJ2-2	TRBD1
TGTGCCAGTAGTATCGGACAGCCCCAGCATTTT	CASSIGQPQHF	.	TRBV19	TRBJ1-5	.
TGTGCCAGCAGCATAAGGGCGATAGATACGCAGTATTTT	CASSIRAIDTQYF	.	TRBV11-2	TRBJ2-3	.
TGTGCCTGGGGAGAAGGCTCCTACAATGAGCAGTTCTTC	CAWGEGSYNEQFF	.	TRBV30	TRBJ2-1	.
TGCGCCAGCAGCTTCGCGGGGAACACCGGGGAGCTGTTTTTT	CASSFAGNTGELFF	.	TRBV5-1	TRBJ2-2	.